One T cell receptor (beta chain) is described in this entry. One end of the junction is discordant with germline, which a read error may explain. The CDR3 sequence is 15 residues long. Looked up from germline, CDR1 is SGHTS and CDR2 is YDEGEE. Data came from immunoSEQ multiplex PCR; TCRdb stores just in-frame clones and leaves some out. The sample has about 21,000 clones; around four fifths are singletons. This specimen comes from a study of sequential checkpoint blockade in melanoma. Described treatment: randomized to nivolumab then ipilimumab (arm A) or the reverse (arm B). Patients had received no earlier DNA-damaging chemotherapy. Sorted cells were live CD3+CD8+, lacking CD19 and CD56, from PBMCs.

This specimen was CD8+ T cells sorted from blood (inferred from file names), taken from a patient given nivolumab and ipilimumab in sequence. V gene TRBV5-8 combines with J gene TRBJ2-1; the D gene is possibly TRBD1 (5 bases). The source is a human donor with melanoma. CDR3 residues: CASSQDGQGTNEQFF. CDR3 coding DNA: TGCGCCAGCAGCCAAGATGGCCAGGGTACGAATGAGCAGTTCTTC.